The 21 T cell receptor beta chains presented below share a single source sample, sequenced in a study of CD8+ T cells in alopecia areata. As the sequencing template, cDNA was produced by extracting RNA and reverse transcribing it. Assay: immunoSEQ multiplex PCR; the TCRdb copy retains only in-frame clones and omits some. The table lists around 100,000 clones, with no singletons. Specimen: lesional skin. All receptors derive from a C3H/HeJ mouse with alopecia areata. Strain haplotype (MHC): H2-k.

To note about this clone: Gene labels here are mouse ones. The read stops 4 residues short of the end of the CDR3; the missing end is completed from the germline J gene. This chain links TRBV19 with TRBJ2-3; perhaps TRBD1 as D (5 bases). Trimming took off 2 bases at V and 0 bases at J, with 10 bases between the two ends. The CDR3 is 15 residues long. Germline CDR1 reads FNHDT; CDR2 reads SITEND (reference sequence). The covered CDR3 bases are TGTGCCAGCAGTATTTCCAGGGCTAGTGCAGAA. Its protein is CASSISRASAE. The CDR3 in full is CASSISRASAETLYF.

Concerning this clone itself: Gene names are mouse gene names. The sequenced fragment ends 4 residues before the CDR3 boundary, so the rest is inferred from the germline J gene. The gene calls are TRBV1 and TRBJ2-5; D is unclear. Trimming stripped 4 bases from V and 2 bases from J, with 10 bases between. The germline CDR1 and CDR2 sequences are NSQYPW and LRSPGD (reference sequence). The CDR3 length is 14 residues. The covered CDR3 bases are TGCACCTGCAGTGTCAGACAAATCCAAGAC. Translated: CTCSVRQIQD. The full CDR3 protein reads CTCSVRQIQDTQYF. Full variable domain (remainder filled in from reference TRBV1 and TRBJ2-5): VTLLEQNPRWRLVPRGQAVNLRCILKNSQYPWMSWYQQDLQKQLQWLFTLRSPGDKEVKSLPGADYLATRVTDTELRLQVANMSQGRTLYCTCSVRQIQDTQYFGPGTRLLVL.

This clone occurred many times. The protein listed by TCRdb differs at residue 11 from the translated DNA, so the DNA translation is shown. Gene names are mouse gene names. From the germline J gene comes the end of the CDR3, since the read stops 3 residues before it. Other DNA sequences of this sample code for an identical CDR3. The genes are TRBV1 and TRBJ1-6, with a possible D match to TRBD1 (5 bases). TRBJ1-6 falls under the ORF class, with uncertain function. This CDR3 has 14 residues. Germline V gene sequence: CDR1 NSQYPW, CDR2 LRSPGD (reference sequence). Trimming cost V 3 bases and J 7 bases, with 10 bases left between them. The CDR3 protein is CTCSAGEGNSPLYF. The part of the CDR3 DNA that was read is TGCACCTGCAGTGCGGGGGAGGGGAATTCGCCC.

About this clone itself: All gene names here are mouse names. The CDR3 goes on 4 residues after the read ends, and that part is filled in from the germline J gene. The rearrangement links TRBV13-3 to TRBJ2-2, with 8 bases aligning to TRBD1. The J segment lost 1 base and the V segment lost 0 bases, leaving 2 bases of the junction unmatched. The CDR3 runs to 16 residues. Germline V lookup: CDR1 NNHDY, CDR2 SYVADS. The CDR3 bases that were read are TGTGCCAGCAGTGATGCAGACAGGGGAAACACCGGG. Translation: CASSDADRGNTG. The whole CDR3 sequence is CASSDADRGNTGQLYF.

This clone came up a few times. Gene names denote mouse genes. The missing CDR3 end, 4 residues past where the read stops, is filled in from the germline J gene. The chain is built from TRBV19 and TRBJ1-2; D remains ambiguous. Germline CDR1 reads FNHDT; CDR2 reads SITEND (reference sequence). The CDR3 runs to 13 residues. The V end was cut by 3 bases, the J end by 1 base, with 7 bases between. This chain's CDR3 is CASSTLRNSDYTF. Partial CDR3 DNA: TGTGCCAGCAGTACCCTCAGAAACTCC.

This clone has a handful of counts. The listed TCRdb protein conflicts with the DNA translation at residue 13, and the protein shown is translated directly from the DNA. Mouse germline and gene names are used. The CDR3 end falls 3 residues outside the read, so it is completed with the germline J gene. The rearrangement uses TRBV13-3 and TRBJ1-3; 7 positions match TRBD1. Germline-derived CDR1 and CDR2 are NNHDY and SYVADS. The CDR3 covers 16 residues. Trimming removed 1 base from V and 0 bases from J; junction bases left unmatched: 4. The CDR3 bases that were read are TGTGCCAGCAGTGATTACAGGGGACTTTCTGGAAATACG. Translating it yields CASSDYRGLSGNT. The full CDR3 protein reads CASSDYRGLSGNTLYF.

This clone was recorded a few times. Germline and genes: mouse. The observed sequence ends 4 residues before the CDR3 terminus, with the missing tail filled in from the germline J gene. The V and J genes are TRBV13-3 and TRBJ2-4; 9 positions match TRBD2. The CDR3 sequence is 14 residues long. In germline, CDR1 is NNHDY, CDR2 SYVADS. The CDR3: CASSDLGGRNTLYF. CDR3 bases read: TGTGCCAGCAGTGATCTGGGGGGGAGGAAC.

A few counts support this clone. Gene names refer to mouse genes. The read stops 4 residues short of the end of the CDR3; the missing end is completed from the germline J gene. This chain uses TRBV1 with TRBJ2-5; D remains unclear. CDR1 NSQYPW and CDR2 LRSPGD come from the germline V gene (reference sequence). The CDR3 is made up of 13 amino acids. The CDR3 bases that were read are TGCACCTGCAGTGCAGACAATAAGGAC. Encoded protein: CTCSADNKD. The CDR3 reads in full as CTCSADNKDTQYF.

The sample holds many counts of this clone. At residue 12, the TCRdb amino acid sequence and the translated nucleotide sequence differ, so the protein here is the DNA translation. Genes and germline are mouse. Read data end 3 residues before the CDR3 end; the end is taken from the germline J gene. V and J are TRBV1 and TRBJ1-6; the D is unclear. TRBJ1-6 is flagged as an ORF with uncertain function. The CDR3 sequence is 15 residues long. Per the germline V gene, CDR1 is NSQYPW and CDR2 is LRSPGD (reference sequence). V was cut by 0 bases and J by 9 bases, with 12 bases left in between. CDR3 sequence: CTCSADGVMGSPLYF. Incomplete CDR3 DNA: TGCACCTGCAGTGCAGATGGGGTCATGGGTTCGCCC.

This clone was counted between two and nine times. Gene names refer to mouse genes. The read terminates 4 residues ahead of where the CDR3 ends, so the germline J gene completes it. The rearrangement uses TRBV13-3 and TRBJ2-4; TRBD1 matches at 9 bases. The length of the CDR3 is 15 residues. Germline trimming cut 5 bases from V and 1 base from J; bases unmatched to any gene: 5. From germline, CDR1 is NNHDY and CDR2 SYVADS. The part of the CDR3 DNA that was read is TGTGCCAGCAGCGGGACAGGGAGAGGTCAAAAC. This gives the protein CASSGTGRGQN. The full CDR3 protein is CASSGTGRGQNTLYF.

The table lists this clone with a few counts. The genes are named according to mouse. The CDR3 is cut off 4 residues early in the read; its end comes from the germline J gene. The chain has TRBV19 and TRBJ2-7, with a possible D match to TRBD1 (6 bases). Per the germline V gene, CDR1 is FNHDT and CDR2 is SITEND (reference sequence). V was trimmed by 5 bases and J by 0 bases, leaving 12 bases between them. The CDR3 is 14 amino acids. Partial CDR3 DNA: TGTGCCAGCAGAGACAGGTTTAGCTCCTAT. Protein: CASRDRFSSY. The whole CDR3 region reads CASRDRFSSYEQYF.

This clone was picked up many times. Mouse gene names apply. The read gets to within 4 residues of the CDR3 end, and the germline J gene fills in the rest. V is TRBV13-3 and J is TRBJ2-2; 9 bases are a match to TRBD2. This CDR3 has 15 residues. Losses at the gene ends were 5 bases for V and 1 base for J; bases not matched to a gene: 3. Germline V CDR1 and CDR2: NNHDY, SYVADS. CDR3 region: CASSRTGENTGQLYF. The covered CDR3 bases are TGTGCCAGCAGCCGGACTGGGGAAAACACCGGG.

This clone showed up many times. Gene names and germline match the mouse. The CDR3 is cut off 4 residues early in the read; its end comes from the germline J gene. V gene TRBV13-3 combines with J gene TRBJ2-1; possible D gene TRBD1, 6 bases. Trimming left V 6 bases short and J 5 bases short, with 9 bases between. From germline, CDR1 is NNHDY and CDR2 SYVADS. The CDR3 sequence is 12 residues long. This chain's CDR3 is CASTRDNAEQFF. Partial CDR3 DNA: TGTGCCAGCACCCGGGACAATGCT.

For this clone: Here the gene names and germline are mouse. The DNA ends 4 residues before the CDR3 does, and the rest of the CDR3 is filled in from the germline J gene. The chain is built from TRBV13-1 and TRBJ2-7; D possibly corresponds to TRBD1 (6 bases). There are 13 residues in the CDR3. V was trimmed by 5 bases and J by 0 bases, leaving 9 bases between them. The germline V gene encodes CDR1 NSHNY and CDR2 SYGAGN. The CDR3 here is CASRTGSSYEQYF. The sequenced part of the CDR3 DNA is TGTGCCAGCAGGACAGGAAGCTCCTAT.

This clone has a handful of counts. Genes and germline are mouse. The sequence runs out 4 residues before the end of the CDR3; the remainder is reconstructed from the germline J gene. The V call is TRBV1, the J call TRBJ2-4, with 9 bases identical to TRBD2. CDR3 length equals 16 residues. The germline gives CDR1 NSQYPW, CDR2 LRSPGD (reference sequence). V was pared by 4 bases and J by 0 bases, with 5 bases of the junction left unmatched. CDR3 DNA, as far as it was read: TGCACCTGCAGTGACGGACTGGGGCATAGTCAAAAC. Translated: CTCSDGLGHSQN. The CDR3 in full is CTCSDGLGHSQNTLYF.

This clone came up a few times. Each gene name is a mouse one. With the read ending 4 residues before the CDR3 end, the germline J gene is used to fill in that end. In the same sample, other DNA sequences code for this CDR3. The V call is TRBV14, the J call TRBJ2-1, with D possibly matching TRBD1 (5 bases). Germline loops: CDR1 SGHDT, CDR2 FRDEAV. The CDR3 covers 14 residues. Trimming pared 5 bases from V and 0 bases from J, leaving 9 bases between. The CDR3 region is CASSLRVNYAEQFF. The sequenced part of the CDR3 DNA is TGTGCCAGCAGCCTCAGGGTTAACTATGCT.

Notes on this clone: The genes and germline here are from mouse. The sequenced fragment ends 4 residues before the CDR3 boundary, so the rest is inferred from the germline J gene. J is TRBJ2-7 and V is TRBV13-1, with 7 bases identical to TRBD1. Per the germline V gene, CDR1 is NSHNY and CDR2 is SYGAGN. The CDR3 consists of 13 residues. The CDR3 is CASSARQGYEQYF. CDR3 bases read: TGTGCCAGCAGTGCCAGACAGGGTTAT.

In this sample, this clone turned up a few times. Germline and genes here are mouse. The read gets to within 4 residues of the CDR3 end, and the germline J gene fills in the rest. V usage is TRBV19 and J usage is TRBJ1-1, with 8 bases lining up with TRBD1. This CDR3 spans 12 amino acids. J was trimmed by 4 bases and V by 5 bases; bases with no gene match: 1. Germline-derived CDR1 and CDR2 are FNHDT and SITEND (reference sequence). CDR3 bases read: TGTGCCAGCAGACAGGGGGGCACA. Protein sequence: CASRQGGT. The whole CDR3 region reads CASRQGGTEVFF.

Only a few counts were recorded for this clone. Mouse names are used for the genes. The read terminates 4 residues before the CDR3 end, so the remaining end is supplied by the germline J gene. This sequence joins TRBV13-3 and TRBJ2-4; the match to TRBD1 covers 7 bases. This CDR3 contains 13 residues. CDR1 and CDR2 from the germline V gene are NNHDY and SYVADS. V gave up 7 bases and J gave up 3 bases; unmatched junction bases: 5. CDR3 bases read: TGTGCCAGCGGCCCCAGGGGGCAAAAC. Protein: CASGPRGQN. In full, the CDR3 is CASGPRGQNTLYF.

This clone was detected only a few times. Gene names are the mouse ones. The read falls 4 residues short of the CDR3 end, and the missing part is taken from the germline J gene. The gene calls are TRBV19 and TRBJ2-1; 9 bases are a match to TRBD1. Unmatched junction bases numbered 7, after V lost 4 bases and J lost 5 bases. This CDR3 spans 15 amino acids. CDR1 is FNHDT, CDR2 SITEND, per germline (reference sequence). Here the CDR3 reads CASSPWDRDDAEQFF. Partial CDR3 DNA: TGTGCCAGCAGTCCCTGGGACAGGGATGATGCT.

As to this clone: Germline and genes here are mouse. The CDR3 reads CASSLGQPNTEVFF. The covered CDR3 bases are TGTGCCAGCAGCCTGGGACAACCAAACACA. The chain combines TRBV19 with TRBJ1-1; D perhaps matches TRBD1 (6 bases). From the germline J gene comes the end of the CDR3, since the read stops 4 residues before it. Trimming took 5 bases from V and 0 from J, leaving 11 bases between them. CDR1 is FNHDT and CDR2 is SITEND in the germline V gene (reference sequence). The length of the CDR3 is 14 residues.